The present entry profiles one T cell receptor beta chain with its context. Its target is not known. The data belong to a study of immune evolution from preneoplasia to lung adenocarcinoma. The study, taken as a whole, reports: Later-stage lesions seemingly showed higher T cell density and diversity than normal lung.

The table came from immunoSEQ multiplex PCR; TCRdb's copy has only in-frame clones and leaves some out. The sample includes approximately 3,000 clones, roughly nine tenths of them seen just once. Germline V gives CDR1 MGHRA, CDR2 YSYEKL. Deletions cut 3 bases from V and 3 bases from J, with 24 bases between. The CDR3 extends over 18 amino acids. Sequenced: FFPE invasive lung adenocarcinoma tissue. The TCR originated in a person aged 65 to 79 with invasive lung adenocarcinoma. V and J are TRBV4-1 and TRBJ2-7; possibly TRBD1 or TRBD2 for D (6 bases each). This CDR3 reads CASSHQIPIPGANYEQYF. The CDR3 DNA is TGCGCCAGCAGCCACCAGATCCCAATCCCGGGGGCCAACTACGAGCAGTACTTC.